This TCR beta chain was sequenced for a study of T cell clonality in common variable immunodeficiency. Using immunoSEQ multiplex PCR, the repertoire was profiled, and TCRdb retains in-frame clones only, with some absent. The sample yields about 74,000 clones, without any singletons. Most patients and controls had Caucasian heritage. Study outcomes and limitations: Fewer deletions and N-nucleotide insertions were reportedly seen in common variable immunodeficiency TCR beta sequences.

This clone was counted at least ten times. Its antigen is not identified. Sample: peripheral blood mononuclear cells. The sequence derives from a person aged 18 to 70 in good health.

The CDR3 here is CASRFGQASGSGANVLTF. The sequenced CDR3 bases are TGCGCCAGCAGATTCGGACAGGCTAGCGGGAGCGGGGCCAACGTC. The chain combines TRBV5-1 with TRBJ2-6; TRBD2 matches at 10 bases. The sequenced fragment ends 3 residues before the CDR3 boundary, so the rest is inferred from the germline J gene. The CDR3 length is 18 residues. Germline CDR1 reads SGHRS; CDR2 reads YFSETQ. Trimming cost V 5 bases and J 4 bases; bases outside gene matches: 12.